Sequencing of this TCR beta chain was carried out in a study of T cell changes during pregnancy in multiple sclerosis (dated by TCRdb to about 2019). At the level of the whole study: In women with multiple sclerosis, the researchers looked at how the T cell repertoire shifted as pregnancy progressed.

The library came from the immunoSEQ multiplex PCR assay. TCRdb's version of the immuneACCESS table is confined to in-frame rearrangements and falls short of the full clone set. An unresolved V gene accounts for under half of the shortfall where checked; the remainder is of unknown origin. The sample contains fewer than 20,000 clones, under 90% of them found a single time. The biggest ten clones account for over 9% of the sample. Its CDR3 holds 17 amino acids, cysteine through phenylalanine. The only DNA kept is the CDR3, 51 bases in frame from the first base. V and J are trimmed by 6 bases and 5 bases, and the gene matches miss 7 bases of the junction. The germline V gene encodes CDR1 MDHEN and CDR2 SYDVKM. For this clone: The antigen it recognizes is unknown. No per-base quality is available; no much larger clone lies one base away.

The chain joins TRBV28 to TRBJ2-2; TRBD2 aligns with 15 central bases. The receptor was derived from a female donor with multiple sclerosis, enrolled in a pregnancy study. The starting material was CD8+ T cells from peripheral blood mononuclear cells, obtained after pregnancy. The nucleotides read TGTGCCAGCAGCCCTGCCGGGACTAGCGGGAGGACCGGGGAGCTGTTTTTT. This yields the protein CASSPAGTSGRTGELFF.